This is a list of T cell receptor beta chains from one sample in a study of patients and donors after allogeneic stem cell transplantation. TCRdb re-called the RT-PCR reads through MiXCR, storing one row per CDR3 protein. The repertoire has about 410,000 distinct CDR3 sequences, 15% to 20% of them found once; the top ten carry just over 7%. The sequenced material came from blood, either unsorted or a sorted T cell fraction (not recorded which). The receptors were sampled from a human donor who was either an allogeneic HSCT recipient or a stem cell or donor lymphocyte infusion donor (not recorded which). It is not recorded whose cells these are; they may come from a transplant donor. The CDR3 runs from the conserved cysteine through the conserved F or W. Some rows have no size entry. The others give once, few or many, or a class for an expanded clone.

j_call: TRBJ1-3
clone_size: few
v_call: TRBV7-2
cdr3_aa: CASSLATAYSGNTIYF

j_call: TRBJ2-5
clone_size: .
v_call: TRBV5-1
cdr3_aa: CASSLSRERKETQYF

j_call: TRBJ2-6
clone_size: .
v_call: TRBV4-3
cdr3_aa: CASSHETGTSFPNVLTF

j_call: TRBJ2-2
clone_size: .
v_call: TRBV6-1
cdr3_aa: CASSPGPFTGELFF

j_call: TRBJ1-1
clone_size: few
v_call: TRBV7-9
cdr3_aa: CASSLATRTGSHTEAFF

j_call: TRBJ2-7
clone_size: few
v_call: TRBV6-9
cdr3_aa: CASILTTGASYEQYF

j_call: TRBJ2-2
clone_size: few
v_call: TRBV24-1
cdr3_aa: CATMNSGYTGELFF

j_call: TRBJ1-1
clone_size: many
v_call: TRBV4-1
cdr3_aa: CASSHPQGVSPEAFF

j_call: TRBJ1-2
clone_size: .
v_call: TRBV27
cdr3_aa: CASSPGIFYGYTF

j_call: TRBJ2-1
clone_size: .
v_call: TRBV11-1
cdr3_aa: CASKRGAGLAGGYNEQFF

j_call: TRBJ2-2
clone_size: few
v_call: TRBV30
cdr3_aa: CASKRGAHTGELFF

j_call: TRBJ1-1
clone_size: many
v_call: TRBV5-1
cdr3_aa: CASSPETVVNTEAFF

j_call: TRBJ1-4
clone_size: few
v_call: TRBV20-1
cdr3_aa: CSAREGSANEKLFF

j_call: TRBJ1-2
clone_size: .
v_call: TRBV20-1
cdr3_aa: CSASEGVDYGYTF

j_call: TRBJ2-7
clone_size: .
v_call: TRBV6-1
cdr3_aa: CASSHRTSSLREQYF

j_call: TRBJ2-1
clone_size: .
v_call: TRBV2
cdr3_aa: CASSGMASGRHEQFF

j_call: TRBJ2-5
clone_size: .
v_call: TRBV4-3
cdr3_aa: CASSQGGLREETQYF

j_call: TRBJ2-4
clone_size: .
v_call: TRBV3-1
cdr3_aa: CASSQGLASAKNIQYF

j_call: TRBJ2-1
clone_size: many
v_call: TRBV5-1
cdr3_aa: CASSMYRGWTINEQFF

j_call: TRBJ2-2
clone_size: .
v_call: TRBV6-1
cdr3_aa: CASNHKRLAGGVAGELFF

j_call: TRBJ2-3
clone_size: .
v_call: TRBV6-1
cdr3_aa: CASSQGVPDTQYF

j_call: TRBJ2-1
clone_size: .
v_call: TRBV7-2
cdr3_aa: CASSLDGLGVNEQFF

j_call: TRBJ1-1
clone_size: .
v_call: TRBV20-1
cdr3_aa: CSASPGQPEAFF

j_call: TRBJ2-7
clone_size: .
v_call: TRBV6-6
cdr3_aa: CASLGRGYEQYF

j_call: TRBJ2-4
clone_size: few
v_call: TRBV20-1
cdr3_aa: CSARHRDPLAKNIQYF

j_call: TRBJ1-5
clone_size: many
v_call: TRBV4-1
cdr3_aa: CASSPGDSLHNQPQHF

j_call: TRBJ1-1
clone_size: many
v_call: TRBV20-1
cdr3_aa: CSAHRGNTEAFF

j_call: TRBJ1-5
clone_size: .
v_call: TRBV11-2
cdr3_aa: CASSPRSGREQPQHF

j_call: TRBJ1-1
clone_size: .
v_call: TRBV7-9
cdr3_aa: CASSLRGDRTEAFF

j_call: TRBJ2-3
clone_size: few
v_call: TRBV27
cdr3_aa: CASSEASGRADTQYF

j_call: TRBJ2-5
clone_size: many
v_call: TRBV4-3
cdr3_aa: CASSQNLAGPQETQYF

j_call: TRBJ1-2
clone_size: .
v_call: TRBV6-6
cdr3_aa: CASSYLGGDYTF

j_call: TRBJ2-1
clone_size: many
v_call: TRBV27
cdr3_aa: CASTGTSGVEFF

j_call: TRBJ1-2
clone_size: .
v_call: TRBV27
cdr3_aa: CASSFTSNYGYTF

j_call: TRBJ2-2
clone_size: many
v_call: TRBV5-1
cdr3_aa: CASSLPSGVDPNTGELFF

j_call: TRBJ2-7
clone_size: many
v_call: TRBV29-1
cdr3_aa: CSVEGVAGVYEQYF

j_call: TRBJ2-7
clone_size: many
v_call: TRBV4-3
cdr3_aa: CASSQEQGQLYEQYF

j_call: TRBJ2-2
clone_size: few
v_call: TRBV5-1
cdr3_aa: CASRGQLNTGELFF

j_call: TRBJ2-7
clone_size: few
v_call: TRBV12-3/TRBV12-4
cdr3_aa: CASSPGLAVPRGLHEQYF

j_call: TRBJ2-5
clone_size: few
v_call: TRBV5-6
cdr3_aa: CASSRPGLGETQYF

j_call: TRBJ2-1
clone_size: few
v_call: TRBV28
cdr3_aa: CASSIGTRRYNEQFF

j_call: TRBJ2-7
clone_size: .
v_call: TRBV6-7
cdr3_aa: CASSYLGTSGRIPNEQYF

j_call: TRBJ1-1
clone_size: .
v_call: TRBV21-1
cdr3_aa: CASSLRGSAEAFF

j_call: TRBJ1-2
clone_size: few
v_call: TRBV25-1
cdr3_aa: CASNNRGGYGYTF

j_call: TRBJ2-2
clone_size: many
v_call: TRBV10-3
cdr3_aa: CAFGAGVNTGELFF

j_call: TRBJ2-7
clone_size: .
v_call: TRBV20-1
cdr3_aa: CSAREGQGGYEQYF

j_call: TRBJ2-7
clone_size: many
v_call: TRBV10-3
cdr3_aa: CAISESSGGGGNEQYF

j_call: TRBJ2-2
clone_size: .
v_call: TRBV11-2
cdr3_aa: CASSDGLAATGELFF

j_call: TRBJ1-1
clone_size: few
v_call: TRBV20-1
cdr3_aa: CSASDRATEAFF

j_call: TRBJ2-3
clone_size: few
v_call: TRBV4-3
cdr3_aa: CASSQDRGPRTDTQYF